This T cell receptor beta chain was retrieved from a study of Graves' ophthalmopathy and Graves' hyperthyroidism. Overall study results and limits: Forecasting of ophthalmopathy progression by the model achieved approximately 70% sensitivity and roughly 75% specificity. Among thyroid clonotypes expanded above 0.001 frequency, most also appeared in blood.

This clonotype was counted many times. Its antigen is not known. Amplification targeted the TCR beta CDR3 regions, with RNA transcripts as the source material. The authors performed first-round RT-PCR with HTBI primers and then a second-round multiplex PCR. A single record per CDR3 protein comes from TCRdb applying MiXCR to the multiplex PCR reads. The sample records hundreds of thousands of distinct CDR3 sequences, roughly 20% being singletons. Hyperthyroidism cases were recent diagnoses of under 2 months' duration in people aged 18 to 65. Exclusion applied to patients with other autoimmune diseases, uncontrolled infections, pregnancy or lactation. Source material: peripheral blood. This TCR came from a woman aged 18-29 years with stable Graves' hyperthyroidism. Some clones in this sample may be carry-over from other donors' samples.

Here the CDR3 DNA reads TGCGCCAGCAGCCAAGCCGGGACACTGTCCTACGAGCAGTACTTC. Translation: CASSQAGTLSYEQYF. V usage is TRBV4-1 and J usage is TRBJ2-7; tentatively, D is TRBD1 (6 bases). Germline CDR1 is MGHRA and CDR2 is YSYEKL. This CDR3 comprises 15 residues. The ends were cut back, 1 base at V and 1 base at J, with 11 bases in the middle.